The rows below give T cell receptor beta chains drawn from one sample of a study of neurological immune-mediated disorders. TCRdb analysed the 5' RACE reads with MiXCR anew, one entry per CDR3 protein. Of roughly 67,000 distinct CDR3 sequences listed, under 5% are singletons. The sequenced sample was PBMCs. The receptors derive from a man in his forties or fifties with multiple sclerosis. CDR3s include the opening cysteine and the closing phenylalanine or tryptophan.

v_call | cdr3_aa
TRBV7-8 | CASSLAARGSQFHEQFF
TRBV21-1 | CASSKRAENIQYF
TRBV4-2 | CASSQSLAGGIGANEQFF
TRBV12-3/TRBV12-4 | CASSRRGVGQGLPQHF
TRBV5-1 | CASSLPRDSRTDTQYF
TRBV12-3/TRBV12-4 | CASSAGHPYNEQFF
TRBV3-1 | CASSRQGNQPQHF
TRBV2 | CASIGGQGNTGELFF
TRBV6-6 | CASSYSGGRQETQYF
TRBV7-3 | CASSLTAGRVNEQYF
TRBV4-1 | CASSRTIGTGIPGELFF
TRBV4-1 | CASSPHREGQPQNF
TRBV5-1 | CASSLVPSGGYNEQFF
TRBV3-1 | CATQAPRSADTQYF
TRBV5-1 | CASSPSGSSYNSPLNF
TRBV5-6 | CASRITGRNTEAFF
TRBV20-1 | CSASLTGAYGYTF
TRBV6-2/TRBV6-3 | CASSSAGGGYNEQFF
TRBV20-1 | CSARASGNQPQHF
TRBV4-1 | CASSPHPYEQYF
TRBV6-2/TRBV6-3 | CASTQRGPYNEQFF
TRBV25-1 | CASTGFPYNEQFF
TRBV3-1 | CASSLPLPGELFF
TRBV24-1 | CATSEDRGREGYTF
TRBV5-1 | CASRLTTGKNIQYF
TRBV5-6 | CASSGGGQPQHF
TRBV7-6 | CASSSYGSPLHF
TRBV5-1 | CASSLDPGPSYEQYF
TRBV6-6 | CASSPGGVQETQYF
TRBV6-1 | CASSRTSGDYGYTF
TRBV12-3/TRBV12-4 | CASSFAGPKNNEQFF
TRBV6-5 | CASRLGLAEETQYF
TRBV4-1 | CASSQVGTSYEQYF
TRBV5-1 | CASRVSSGETQYF
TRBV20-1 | CSASPRSPQETQYF
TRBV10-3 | CAISEVLSEWSATSYEQYF
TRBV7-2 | CASSLFGANTGELFF
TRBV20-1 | CSARARGMSDTQYF
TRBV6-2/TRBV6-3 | CASSYLNYEQYF
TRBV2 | CASNREGNQPQNF
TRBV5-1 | CASSLGWGQETQYF
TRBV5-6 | CASSSIVNTEAFF
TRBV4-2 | CASSQEYEKLFF
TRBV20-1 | CSAREIYRGRDQPQNF
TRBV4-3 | CASSPSPGPQYF
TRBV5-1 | CASRSGVTGELFF
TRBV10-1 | CASSESGPPGETQYF
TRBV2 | CASNVLAGRDNEQFF
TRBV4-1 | CASSQGKDTGVLTF
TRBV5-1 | CASSRGDGETQYF
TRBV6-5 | CASSFSRKQETQYF
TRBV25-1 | CASSNLYGYTF
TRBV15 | CATSRDLTNTEAFF
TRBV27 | CAIRRGSTDTQYF
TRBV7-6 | CASGKTGLSETGELFF
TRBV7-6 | CASSLGTGVLGDIQYF
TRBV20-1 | CSAREGTVYNSPLNF
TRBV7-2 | CASSFSGAYYGYTF
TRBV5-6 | CASSLRGIYNEQFF
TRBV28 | CASSFSGFPYGYTF